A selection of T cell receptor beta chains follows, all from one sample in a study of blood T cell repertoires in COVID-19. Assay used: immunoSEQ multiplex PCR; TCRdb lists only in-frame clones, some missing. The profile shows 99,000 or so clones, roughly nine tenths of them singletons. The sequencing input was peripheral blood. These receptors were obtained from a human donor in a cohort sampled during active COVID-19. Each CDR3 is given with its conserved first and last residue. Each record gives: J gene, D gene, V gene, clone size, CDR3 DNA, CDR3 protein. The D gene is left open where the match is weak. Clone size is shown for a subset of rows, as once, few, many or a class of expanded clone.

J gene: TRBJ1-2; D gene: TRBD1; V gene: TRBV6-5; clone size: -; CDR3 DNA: TGTGCCAGCAGGGGACCTACAGGGGTGAACTATGGCTACACCTTC; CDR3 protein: CASRGPTGVNYGYTF
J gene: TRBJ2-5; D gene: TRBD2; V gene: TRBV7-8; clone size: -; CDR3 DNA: TGTGCCAGCAGCTTATTGGGGACTAGAGGAACGACCCAGTACTTC; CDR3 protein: CASSLLGTRGTTQYF
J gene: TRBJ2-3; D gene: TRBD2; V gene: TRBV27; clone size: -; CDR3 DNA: TGTGCCAGCAGCCACCGACTAGCGGGGGGCTATAGCACAGATACGCAGTATTTT; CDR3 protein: CASSHRLAGGYSTDTQYF
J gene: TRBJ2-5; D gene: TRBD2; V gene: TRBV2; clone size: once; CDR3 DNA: TGTGCCAGCAGTGGAAGCGGGAGGGACAGAGAGACCCAGTACTTC; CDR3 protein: CASSGSGRDRETQYF
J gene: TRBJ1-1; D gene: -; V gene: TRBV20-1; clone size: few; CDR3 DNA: TGCAGTGCTAGTCCTGAACTTTCCACTGAAGCTTTCTTT; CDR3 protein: CSASPELSTEAFF
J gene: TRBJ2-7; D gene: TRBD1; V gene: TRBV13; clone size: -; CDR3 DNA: TGTGCCAGCAGCCAGGGGACAGGGGGCTACGAGCAGTACTTC; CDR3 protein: CASSQGTGGYEQYF
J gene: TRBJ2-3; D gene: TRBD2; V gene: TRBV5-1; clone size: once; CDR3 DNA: TGCGCCAGCAGCTCCGGGACTAGGAGAACAGATACGCAGTATTTT; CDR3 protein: CASSSGTRRTDTQYF
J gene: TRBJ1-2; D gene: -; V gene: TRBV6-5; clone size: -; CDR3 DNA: TGTGCCAGCAGGGAGGGGGGGCGCTACACCTTC; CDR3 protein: CASREGGRYTF
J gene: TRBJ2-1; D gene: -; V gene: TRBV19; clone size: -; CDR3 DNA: TGTGCCAGTAGTATCGGACTGGGAGCCTACAATGAGCAGTTCTTC; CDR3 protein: CASSIGLGAYNEQFF
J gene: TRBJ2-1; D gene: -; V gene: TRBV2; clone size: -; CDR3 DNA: TGTGCCAGCACCATGGGACTCTCCTACAATGAGCAGTTCTTC; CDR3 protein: CASTMGLSYNEQFF
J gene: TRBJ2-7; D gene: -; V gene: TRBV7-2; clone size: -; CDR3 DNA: TGTGCCAGCAGCCACCCGGGACTTCTCTACGAGCAGTACTTC; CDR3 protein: CASSHPGLLYEQYF
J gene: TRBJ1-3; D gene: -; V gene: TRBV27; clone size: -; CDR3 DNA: TGTGCCAGCAGCTCAGGGGAAGCCTCTGGAAACACCATATATTTT; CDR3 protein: CASSSGEASGNTIYF
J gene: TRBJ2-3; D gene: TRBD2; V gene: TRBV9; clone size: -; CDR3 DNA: TGTGCCAGCAGCACGCGGACTAGCGGCCTCACAGATACGCAGTATTTT; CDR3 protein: CASSTRTSGLTDTQYF
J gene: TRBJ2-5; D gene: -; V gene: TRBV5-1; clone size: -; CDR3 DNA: TGCGCCAGCAGCTTTCAACCAACTAGAGGGGAGACCCAGTACTTC; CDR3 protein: CASSFQPTRGETQYF
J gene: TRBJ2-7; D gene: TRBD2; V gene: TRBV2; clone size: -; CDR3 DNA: TGTGCCAGCAGTGAAGCGGTGACTAGCGGGAACTACGAGCAGTACTTC; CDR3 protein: CASSEAVTSGNYEQYF
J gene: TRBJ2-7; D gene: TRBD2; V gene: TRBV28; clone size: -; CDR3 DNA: TGTGCCACGACGGGCGGGAGGCCCCACGAGCAGTACTTC; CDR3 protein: CATTGGRPHEQYF
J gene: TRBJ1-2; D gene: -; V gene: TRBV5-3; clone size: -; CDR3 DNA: TGTGCCAGAAGCTTGAAGATGGGCTTGGTGGGCTACACCTTC; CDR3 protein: CARSLKMGLVGYTF
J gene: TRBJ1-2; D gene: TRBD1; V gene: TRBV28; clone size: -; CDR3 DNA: TGTGCCAGCAGTCCCGCCGGGACAGGGTTAGGCTACACCTTC; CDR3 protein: CASSPAGTGLGYTF
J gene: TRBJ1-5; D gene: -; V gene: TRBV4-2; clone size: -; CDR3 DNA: TGTGCCAGCAGCCAAGGGGCAGGGTACGGTCAGCCCCAGCATTTT; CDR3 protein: CASSQGAGYGQPQHF
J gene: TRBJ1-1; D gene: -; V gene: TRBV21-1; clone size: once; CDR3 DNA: TGTGCCAGCAGCAAAGTACCAGATATGAACACTGAAGCTTTCTTT; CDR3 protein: CASSKVPDMNTEAFF
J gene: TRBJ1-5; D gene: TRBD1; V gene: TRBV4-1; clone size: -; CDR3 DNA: TGCGCCAGCAGCCCTGGACAGGGAGTGAGCAATCAGCCCCAGCATTTT; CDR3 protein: CASSPGQGVSNQPQHF
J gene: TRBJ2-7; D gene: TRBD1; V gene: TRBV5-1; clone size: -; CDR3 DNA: TGCGCCAGCAGCTCTCTGACAGGGGGCGAGCAGTACTTC; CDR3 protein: CASSSLTGGEQYF
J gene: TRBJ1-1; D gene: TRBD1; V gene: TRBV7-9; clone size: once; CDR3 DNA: TGTGCCAGCAGCTTAGGCAGGGGGCCACCTGAAGCTTTCTTT; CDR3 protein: CASSLGRGPPEAFF
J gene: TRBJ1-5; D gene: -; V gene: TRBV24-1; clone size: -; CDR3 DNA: TGTGCCACCAGTGATTCCGCATTCTCAGGCAGCAATCAGCCCCAGCATTTT; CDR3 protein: CATSDSAFSGSNQPQHF
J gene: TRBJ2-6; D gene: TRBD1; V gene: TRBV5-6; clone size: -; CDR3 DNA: TGTGCCAGCAGCACGGACAGGGGACGCTTTGGGGCCAACGTCCTGACTTTC; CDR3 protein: CASSTDRGRFGANVLTF
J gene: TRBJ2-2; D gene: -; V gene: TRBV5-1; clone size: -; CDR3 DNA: TGCGCCAGCAGCTTCTCCGGGAGAGGTACCGGGGAGCTGTTTTTT; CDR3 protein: CASSFSGRGTGELFF
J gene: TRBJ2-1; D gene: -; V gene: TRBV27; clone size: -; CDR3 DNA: TGTGCCAGCAGTTTCTTAGTTACTCCACTAATAAGCACTGAGCAGTTCTTC; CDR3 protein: CASSFLVTPLISTEQFF
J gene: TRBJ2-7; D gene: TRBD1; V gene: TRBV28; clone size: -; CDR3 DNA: TGTGCCAGCAGTTTGGGCGATCCGGGACAGGGGGGCGAGCAGTACTTC; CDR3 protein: CASSLGDPGQGGEQYF
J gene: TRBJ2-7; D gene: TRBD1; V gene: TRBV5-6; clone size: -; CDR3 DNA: TGTGCCAGCACCCGTACCGACAGGGAGGAGCAGTACTTC; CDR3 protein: CASTRTDREEQYF
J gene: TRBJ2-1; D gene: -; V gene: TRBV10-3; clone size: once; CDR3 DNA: TGTGCCATCAGTGAACTAGCCGAATCCTACAATGAGCAGTTCTTC; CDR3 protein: CAISELAESYNEQFF
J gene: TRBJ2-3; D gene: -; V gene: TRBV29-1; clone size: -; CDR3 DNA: TGCAGCGTTTCCAGGGGACGTGGGAACACAGATACGCAGTATTTT; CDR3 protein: CSVSRGRGNTDTQYF
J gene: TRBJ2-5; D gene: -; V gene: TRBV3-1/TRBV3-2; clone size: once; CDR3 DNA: TGTGCCAGCAGCCAACACCACGGGACTGCGTACCAAGAGACCCAGTACTTC; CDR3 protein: CASSQHHGTAYQETQYF
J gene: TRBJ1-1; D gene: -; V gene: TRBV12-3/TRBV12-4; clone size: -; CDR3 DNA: TGTGCCAGCACTCTCGGGGAGAGAGCTTTCTTT; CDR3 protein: CASTLGERAFF
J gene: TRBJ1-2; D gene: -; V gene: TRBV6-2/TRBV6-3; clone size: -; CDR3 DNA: TGTGCCAGCAGTTATGGGAGGGGCGGCTACACCTTC; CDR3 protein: CASSYGRGGYTF
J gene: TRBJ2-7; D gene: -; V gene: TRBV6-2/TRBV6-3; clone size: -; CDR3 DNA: TGTGCCAGCAGTTATGCGGACGGGAAGTTTACCTACGAGCAGTACTTC; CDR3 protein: CASSYADGKFTYEQYF
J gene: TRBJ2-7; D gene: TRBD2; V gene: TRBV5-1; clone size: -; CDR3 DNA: TGCGCCAGCAGTTACGCGTTAGCGGGAGACGGCCCGCGGTCGTGGGAGCAGTACTTC; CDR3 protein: CASSYALAGDGPRSWEQYF
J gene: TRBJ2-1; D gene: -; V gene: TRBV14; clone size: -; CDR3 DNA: TGTGCCAGCAGCCAAGTCCGAAACCCGGAGTTCTTC; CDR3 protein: CASSQVRNPEFF
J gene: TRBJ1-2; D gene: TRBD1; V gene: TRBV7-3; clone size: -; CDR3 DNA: TGTGCCAGCAGCTCAAGACAGGGCCTATTGGAGCCGTATGGCTACACCTTC; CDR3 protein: CASSSRQGLLEPYGYTF
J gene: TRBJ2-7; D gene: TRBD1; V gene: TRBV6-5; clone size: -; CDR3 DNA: TGTGCCAGCAGTCAAAGACAGGGAAGGAACTACGAGCAGTACTTC; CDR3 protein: CASSQRQGRNYEQYF
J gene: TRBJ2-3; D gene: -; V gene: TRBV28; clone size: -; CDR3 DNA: TGTGCCAGCAGTTTTAACAGGGAGATAGATACGCAGTATTTT; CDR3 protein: CASSFNREIDTQYF
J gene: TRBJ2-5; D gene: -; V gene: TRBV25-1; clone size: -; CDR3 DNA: TGTGCCAGCAGTGTCCCGCGGGACGTCCAAGAGACCCAGTACTTC; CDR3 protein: CASSVPRDVQETQYF
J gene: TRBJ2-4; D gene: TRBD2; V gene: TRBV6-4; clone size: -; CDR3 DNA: TGTGCCAGCAGTGTAGCGGGGGCGCCGGCGTTAGCCAAAAACATTCAGTACTTC; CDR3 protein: CASSVAGAPALAKNIQYF
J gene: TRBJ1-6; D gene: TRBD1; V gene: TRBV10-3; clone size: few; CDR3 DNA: TGTGCCATCAGTGACCGGGACAGGGGAGATTCACCCCTCCACTTT; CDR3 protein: CAISDRDRGDSPLHF
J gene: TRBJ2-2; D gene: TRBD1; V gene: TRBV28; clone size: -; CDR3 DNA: TGTGCCAGCAGTTCGGGACAGGGCAGGGGCGGGGAGCTGTTTTTT; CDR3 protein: CASSSGQGRGGELFF